The present T cell receptor (beta chain) was sequenced within a study of T cell repertoires in cytomegalovirus infection. About the study: Through public TCR beta signatures, both CMV infection and matching HLA type were indicated.

TCRdb processed the reads anew with MiXCR; each CDR3 protein has one entry. The table shows approximately 1,000,000 distinct CDR3 sequences, with around 30% occurring only once. The CDR3 contains 16 residues. V was shortened by 4 bases and J by 2 bases, with 17 bases between the two germline ends. Germline V gene data show CDR1 as MNHEY and CDR2 as SVGAGI. This clonotype was observed a handful of times. Its target is not known. The TCR was taken from a human donor in good health (CMV status not recorded). Some clones in this sample may be carry-over from other donors' samples. Sequenced here: cultured CD8+ T cells from PBMCs, sampled from culture after CMV antigen stimulation. The chain has TRBV6-5 and TRBJ1-2; a possible D gene is TRBD1 (5 bases). In DNA form, the CDR3 reads TGTGCCAGCAGTTTATCCATTCGGGGGGGAAACTATGGCTACACCTTC. Protein sequence: CASSLSIRGGNYGYTF.